Presented here are 4 T cell receptor beta chains from one specimen sequenced in a study of blood T cell repertoires in COVID-19. The table came from immunoSEQ multiplex PCR; TCRdb's copy has only in-frame clones and leaves some out. The data show some 95,000 clones, about three quarters seen once. Sequences were obtained from peripheral blood. These receptors were collected from a man aged 65 to 85 with acute or convalescent COVID-19.

This clone was detected only a few times. The chain combines TRBV4-2 with TRBJ2-7; D may be TRBD1 (5 bases). V lost 1 base and J lost 1, with 14 bases in between. The germline V gene encodes CDR1 LGHNA and CDR2 YNFKEQ. This CDR3 is built from 16 residues. The CDR3 here is CASSQALGQGSYEQYF. DNA for the CDR3: TGTGCCAGCAGCCAAGCGTTGGGGCAGGGATCCTACGAGCAGTACTTC.

The V gene is TRBV5-1, the J gene TRBJ2-3; 8 nucleotides align to TRBD1. Per germline, CDR1 SGHRS and CDR2 YFSETQ. The CDR3 length is 16 residues. V was pared by 1 base and J by 5 bases, with 9 bases of the junction left unmatched. CDR3 amino acids: CASSLLGTGVGDTQYF. As DNA, the CDR3 is TGCGCCAGCAGCTTGTTGGGGACAGGTGTAGGAGATACGCAGTATTTT.

This rearrangement joins TRBV5-6 to TRBJ2-1; D not certain. The length of the CDR3 is 15 residues. Trimming stripped 3 bases from V and 1 base from J, with 11 bases between. CDR1 SGHDT and CDR2 YYEEEE come from the germline V gene. CDR3 DNA sequence: TGTGCCAGCAGCTCCACAGTTATGTCCTACAATGAGCAGTTCTTC. It codes for CASSSTVMSYNEQFF.

Points on this clone: A read error may produce the germline difference seen at one junction end. The chain links TRBV6-1 to TRBJ1-4; TRBD1 aligns across 8 bases. In germline, CDR1 is MNHNS, CDR2 SASEGT. The CDR3 consists of 13 residues. The CDR3 here is CASSEALSGGILF. CDR3 sequence (DNA): TGTGCCAGCAGTGAAGCGCTATCAGGGGGCATCCTTTTT.